This TCR beta chain was sequenced for a study of CD8 T cells in ankylosing spondylitis. Study observations and caveats: Ankylosing spondylitis blood appeared to be characterized by a TCR beta motif of eight highly homologous variants. Previous work reported some of these motif variants in the synovial fluid and blood of reactive arthritis.

About this clonotype itself: Its matching antigen is unknown.

The CDR3 runs 13 residues. Trimming took 1 base from V and 11 from J, leaving 14 bases between them. Germline V CDR1 and CDR2: LGHDT, YNNKEL (reference sequence). In making TCR beta libraries, quantitative 5'-RACE with molecular barcodes was used. TCRdb redid the calling of the 5' RACE reads with MiXCR, one entry per CDR3 protein. This table holds a few hundred thousand distinct CDR3 sequences, 17% found once. The rearrangement links TRBV3-1 to TRBJ2-5; D call uncertain. Sequenced: blood, either unsorted or a sorted T cell fraction (not recorded which). This receptor was identified in a male donor with ankylosing spondylitis. This CDR3 is CASSQGWAQIQYF. CDR3 bases: TGTGCCAGCAGCCAAGGTTGGGCCCAAATTCAGTACTTC.